Sequencing of this TCR beta chain was carried out in a study of blood T cell repertoires in COVID-19. Study in general: From the United States, Italy and Spain came samples of acute and convalescent COVID-19.

This clone was picked up a small number of times. Authors' analysis steps: Estimation of nucleated cell counts was performed using reference gene primer amplification. TCRdb's table, derived via immunoSEQ multiplex PCR, lists solely in-frame clones and lacks some. V, J and clone size are taken as reported in that table, and D and trimming were inferred from the DNA itself. The data show about 400,000 clones, 88% seen once. Recruitment covered about 26 US areas and drew participants whose ages spanned about 18 to 90 years. Clinical history as reported by participants underpinned cohort assignment. Trimming stripped 9 bases from V and 7 bases from J, with 10 bases between. The CDR3 contains 11 residues. In germline, CDR1 is LNHDA, CDR2 SQIVND (reference sequence).

The chain is built from TRBV19 and TRBJ1-5, with D unclear. Sequenced material: PBMCs or T cells enriched from blood (not recorded which). The origin of this receptor is a woman in her thirties or forties with acute COVID-19. The CDR3: CASGEAQPQHF. The CDR3 DNA follows: TGTGCCAGCGGGGAGGCCCAGCCCCAGCATTTT.